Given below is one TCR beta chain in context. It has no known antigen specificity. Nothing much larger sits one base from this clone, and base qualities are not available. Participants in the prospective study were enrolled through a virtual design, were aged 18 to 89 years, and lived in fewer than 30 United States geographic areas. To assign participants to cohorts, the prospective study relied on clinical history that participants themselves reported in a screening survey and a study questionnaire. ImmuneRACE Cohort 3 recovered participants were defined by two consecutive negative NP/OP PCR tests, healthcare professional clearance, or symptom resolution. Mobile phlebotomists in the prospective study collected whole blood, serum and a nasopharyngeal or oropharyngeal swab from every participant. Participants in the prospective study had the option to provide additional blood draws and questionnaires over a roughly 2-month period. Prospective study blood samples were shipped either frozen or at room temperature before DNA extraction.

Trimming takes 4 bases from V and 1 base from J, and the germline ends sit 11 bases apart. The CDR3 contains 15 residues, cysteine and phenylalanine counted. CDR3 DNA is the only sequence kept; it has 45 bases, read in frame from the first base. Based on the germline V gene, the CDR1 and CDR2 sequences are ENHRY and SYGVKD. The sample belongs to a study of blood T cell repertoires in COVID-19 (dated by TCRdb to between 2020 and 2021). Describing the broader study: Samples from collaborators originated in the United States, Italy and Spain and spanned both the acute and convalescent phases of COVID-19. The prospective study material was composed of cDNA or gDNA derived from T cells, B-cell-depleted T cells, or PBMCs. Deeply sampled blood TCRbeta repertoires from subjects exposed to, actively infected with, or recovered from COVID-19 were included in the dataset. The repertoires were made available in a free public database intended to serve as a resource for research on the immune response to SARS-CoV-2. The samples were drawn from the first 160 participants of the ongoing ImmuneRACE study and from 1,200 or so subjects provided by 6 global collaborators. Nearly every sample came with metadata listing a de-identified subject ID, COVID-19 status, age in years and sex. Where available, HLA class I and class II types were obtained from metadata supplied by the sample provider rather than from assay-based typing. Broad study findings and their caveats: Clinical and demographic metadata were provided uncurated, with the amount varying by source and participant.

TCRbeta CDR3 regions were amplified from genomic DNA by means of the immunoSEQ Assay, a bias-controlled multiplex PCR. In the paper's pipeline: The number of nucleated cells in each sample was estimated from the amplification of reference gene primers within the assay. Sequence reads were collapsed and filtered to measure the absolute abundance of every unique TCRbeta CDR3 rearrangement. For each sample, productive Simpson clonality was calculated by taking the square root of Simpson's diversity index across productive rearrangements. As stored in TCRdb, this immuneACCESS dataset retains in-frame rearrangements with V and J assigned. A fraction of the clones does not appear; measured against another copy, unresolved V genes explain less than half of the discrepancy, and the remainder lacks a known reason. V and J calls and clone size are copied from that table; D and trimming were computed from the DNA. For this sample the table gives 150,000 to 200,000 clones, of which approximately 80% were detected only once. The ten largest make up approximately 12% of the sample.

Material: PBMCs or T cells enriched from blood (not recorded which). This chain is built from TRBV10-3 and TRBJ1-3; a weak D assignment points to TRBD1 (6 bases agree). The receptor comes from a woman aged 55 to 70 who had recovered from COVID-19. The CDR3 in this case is CAISGQANSGNTIYF. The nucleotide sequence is TGTGCCATCAGTGGACAGGCGAATTCTGGAAACACCATATATTTT.